One and the same sample provided the 7 T cell receptor beta chains below, sequenced in a study of cytomegalovirus exposure and HLA in healthy donors. PCR employed 60 Vbeta and 13 Jbeta primers. The data were produced by immunoSEQ multiplex PCR, yet TCRdb's version contains in-frame clones alone and is incomplete. The sample carries about 150,000 clones, roughly 80% recorded once. Sequenced sample: PBMCs. Receptor source: a man between 25 and 39 years old in good health and CMV-seronegative.

This chain links TRBV28 with TRBJ2-5, with 8 bases fitting TRBD1. Germline CDR1 MDHEN, CDR2 SYDVKM. The CDR3 spans 15 residues. Trimming at V came to 5 bases and at J to 1 base, leaving 6 bases not matched to a gene. Here the CDR3 DNA reads TGTGCCAGCAGTCCCACCGGGACAGGCCAAGAGACCCAGTACTTC. As protein: CASSPTGTGQETQYF.

This chain joins TRBV18 and TRBJ1-1, with a possible D match to TRBD1 (5 bases). The CDR3 is 14 residues long. V was pared by 3 bases and J by 7 bases, with 15 bases between. Germline V CDR1 and CDR2: KGHSH, LQKENI. CDR3 region: CASSPRQGRVEAFF. Here the CDR3 DNA reads TGTGCCAGCTCACCTAGGCAGGGAAGGGTTGAAGCTTTCTTT. Combining the CDR3 with reference TRBV18 and TRBJ1-1 gives the whole variable domain NAGVMQNPRHLVRRRGQEARLRCSPMKGHSHVYWYRQLPEEGLKFMVYLQKENIIDESGMPKERFSAEFPKEGPSILRIQQVVRGDSAAYFCASSPRQGRVEAFFGQGTRLTVV.

The CDR3 DNA sequence: TGTGCCAGCAGTGAGAGCCTTAACAGTATCGTTAGCAATCAGCCCCAGCATTTT. Translated, it gives CASSESLNSIVSNQPQHF. The chain has TRBV2 and TRBJ1-5, with D unclear. The CDR3 is 18 amino acids. Trimming cost V 3 bases and J 0 bases, with 18 bases left between them. From germline, CDR1 is SNHLY and CDR2 FYNNEI.

The chain joins TRBV7-9 to TRBJ2-3, with 8 bases lining up with TRBD2. Unmatched junction bases numbered 4, after V lost 3 bases and J lost 2 bases. Germline CDR1 is SEHNR and CDR2 is FQNEAQ (reference sequence). CDR3 length: 15 amino acids. Here the CDR3 reads CASSFYGRVTDTQYF. The CDR3 bases are TGTGCCAGCAGCTTCTACGGGAGGGTCACAGATACGCAGTATTTT.

The rearrangement links TRBV4-3 to TRBJ2-7; perhaps TRBD1 as D (6 bases). CDR1 and CDR2 (germline): LGHNA, YSLEER. The germline V and J ends were trimmed by 5 bases and 3 bases, with 17 bases remaining between them. The CDR3 totals 15 residues. CDR3 bases: TGCGCCAGCAGCGACGCCGGGACACCCCTCTACGAGCAGTACTTC. Translation: CASSDAGTPLYEQYF.

This sequence joins TRBV11-2 and TRBJ2-1; 11 bases align to TRBD2. V trimming: 5 bases; J trimming: 9 bases; junction bases outside the gene matches: 9. The germline CDR1 and CDR2 sequences are SGHAT and FQNNGV. This CDR3 contains 15 residues. The CDR3 spells CASSLLGLAGTEQFF. The CDR3 nucleotides read TGTGCCAGCAGCCTTCTCGGACTAGCGGGTACTGAGCAGTTCTTC. Full variable domain (rest looked up from reference TRBV11-2 and TRBJ2-1): EAGVAQSPRYKIIEKRQSVAFWCNPISGHATLYWYQQILGQGPKLLIQFQNNGVVDDSQLPKDRFSAERLKGVDSTLKIQPAKLEDSAVYLCASSLLGLAGTEQFFGPGTRLTVL.

The chain has TRBV15 and TRBJ1-2; 7 positions agree with TRBD1. The CDR3 covers 13 residues. Per the germline V gene, CDR1 is LNHNV and CDR2 is YYDKDF (reference sequence). The V segment lost 4 bases and the J segment 7 bases; nucleotides outside the gene matches: 6. CDR3 nucleotides: TGTGCCACCAGCATAAAGACAGGGTTTGGCTACACCTTC. Protein product: CATSIKTGFGYTF.